This entry concerns a single T cell receptor (beta chain). CDR1 SGHNT and CDR2 YENEEA come from the germline V gene. The CDR3 extends over 13 amino acids. The V end lost 5 bases, the J end lost 6 bases, and 10 bases lay between the germline ends. This sample is part of a study of control samples from healthy donors and cancer patients. The protocol was immunoSEQ multiplex PCR, while the TCRdb copy is restricted to in-frame clones and leaves out a portion. In the table there are more than 100,000 clones, approximately 90% of which are singletons. The chain uses TRBV11-3 and TRBJ2-2, with D perhaps TRBD2 (5 bases). The sequenced sample was blood. The origin of this receptor is a man younger than 30 in good health. This CDR3 reads CASSPDYAGELFF. The CDR3 DNA sequence: TGTGCCAGCAGCCCCGACTACGCCGGGGAGCTGTTTTTT.